This T cell receptor beta chain was identified in a study of PD-1 blockade in classical Hodgkin lymphoma. Study-wide results and caveats: In CD4+ cells, TCR diversity went up significantly by C4D1, but in CD8+ cells it did not. Reasons behind the repertoire differences stay unclear, perhaps disease activity or earlier therapy.

Germline CDR1 is SGHNT and CDR2 is YENEEA. V was pared by 6 bases and J by 6 bases, with 18 bases between. This CDR3 region has 15 residues. Every patient had relapsed following autologous stem cell transplantation, and cohorts differed in brentuximab vedotin exposure. To note about this clone: Its cognate antigen is unknown.

Sequencing was performed with immunoSEQ multiplex PCR; in TCRdb, only in-frame clones are kept and a portion is missing. The profile shows just over 60,000 clones, around 88% of them singletons. This sample comprised peripheral blood mononuclear cells (PBMCs), obtained at baseline. V usage is TRBV11-3 and J usage is TRBJ2-1, with D perhaps TRBD1 (6 bases). The sequence was collected from a human donor with classical Hodgkin lymphoma. CDR3 nucleotide sequence: TGTGCCAGCAGTTTACGGTTTGGCAGGGGCAATGAGCAGTTCTTC. Translation gives CASSLRFGRGNEQFF. The variable domain in full, with the rest retrieved from reference TRBV11-3 and TRBJ2-1, is EAGVVQSPRYKIIEKKQPVAFWCNPISGHNTLYWYLQNLGQGPELLIRYENEEAVDDSQLPKDRFSAERLKGVDSTLKIQPAELGDSAVYLCASSLRFGRGNEQFFGPGTRLTVL.